This T cell receptor beta chain stems from a study of blood T cells in healthy people across ages. General study findings and limits: Among long-lived donors, naive CD4+ cells were more numerous and diversity higher than in aged donors. Per million T cells, TCR beta diversity dropped about linearly as age rose.

Germline values: CDR1 SGHRS, CDR2 YFSETQ. The V and J ends lost 4 bases and 8 bases, in that order; junction bases with no gene match: 9. CDR3 length: 15 amino acids. The use of a sample-barcoded 5' primer and a J-beta primer mix characterized a second PCR of 7 to 11 cycles. Each cDNA molecule was tagged by a template-switch adaptor that had 12 random nucleotides. TCRdb re-analysed the 5' RACE reads in MiXCR, keeping a single row per CDR3 protein. Of more than 900,000 distinct CDR3 sequences in the sample, roughly a quarter were seen once. Regarding this clonotype: What it recognizes is unknown.

The sample was also reused in another study, on T cells of mothers and their children.

The gene calls are TRBV5-1 and TRBJ1-6; 7 bases are a match to TRBD1. The TCR originated in a girl aged 2 to 9 in good health. The sequencing sample was made of blood. The CDR3: CASSLTSTGDSPLHF. As DNA, the CDR3 is TGCGCCAGCAGCCTTACATCCACAGGGGATTCACCCCTCCACTTT.